This is a list of T cell receptor beta chains from one sample in a study of T cell repertoires in cytomegalovirus infection. From the reads, TCRdb called clonotypes with MiXCR, one entry per CDR3 protein. The sample has hundreds of thousands of distinct CDR3 sequences; under 45% are singletons. Antigens for these TCRs are unknown. The sequences come from cultured PBMCs, collected from culture after CMV antigen stimulation. The receptors here all came from a human donor in good health (CMV status not recorded). Some clones in this sample may be carry-over from other donors' samples. CDR3s include the opening cysteine and the closing phenylalanine or tryptophan. D genes are given only for firm matches. Clone size is given for some rows only: seen once, a few or many times, or a class if the clone is expanded.

cdr3_nt	cdr3_aa	d_call	clone_size	v_call	j_call
TGTGCCAGCAGCACTAGCGGGAGGACTTTCGAGCAGTACTTC	CASSTSGRTFEQYF	TRBD2	NA	TRBV7-8	TRBJ2-7
TGTGCCAGCACCAATCGTGTGACGGGGACCACAGATACGCAGTATTTT	CASTNRVTGTTDTQYF	NA	NA	TRBV6-6	TRBJ2-3
TGTGCCAGCTCTACACATAGTAGCGGGGGGGCCGGTGAGCAGTTCTTC	CASSTHSSGGAGEQFF	TRBD2	once	TRBV12-3/TRBV12-4	TRBJ2-1
TGCAGTGCATATAGCGGGGGGGCGGCGAAGACCCAGTACTTC	CSAYSGGAAKTQYF	TRBD2	few	TRBV20-1	TRBJ2-5
TGCAGTGCTAGAGCCCCCCGGGACGGGGCCTACGAGCAGTACTTC	CSARAPRDGAYEQYF	NA	NA	TRBV20-1	TRBJ2-7
TGTGCCAGCAGCTTGAATCCTAGGGGAGGGACTGAAGCTTTCTTT	CASSLNPRGGTEAFF	NA	many	TRBV7-6	TRBJ1-1
TGTGCCAGCAGCTTAGGACAGGCACATACCTACGAGCAGTACTTC	CASSLGQAHTYEQYF	NA	once	TRBV11-3	TRBJ2-7
TGTGCCAGCAGTTACTCGAAGCAGGTCAGAGATACGCAGTATTTT	CASSYSKQVRDTQYF	NA	few	TRBV6-2/TRBV6-3	TRBJ2-3
TGTGCCAGCACCCCCCTAGGCACCGGAAGAGGGTACGAGCAGTACTTC	CASTPLGTGRGYEQYF	NA	few	TRBV7-9	TRBJ2-7
TGTGCCAGCAGTTCCTGGACAGCCTACAATGAGCAGTTCTTC	CASSSWTAYNEQFF	NA	once	TRBV7-9	TRBJ2-1
TGTGCCAGTAGTACCCCAGGACGCAATCAGCCCCAGCATTTT	CASSTPGRNQPQHF	NA	NA	TRBV19	TRBJ1-5
TGTGCCAGCAGTGCCACCTCTTACGAGCAGTACTTC	CASSATSYEQYF	NA	NA	TRBV12-3/TRBV12-4	TRBJ2-7
TGTGCCAGCAGCGACGGAGGACAGAAAGCTTTCTTT	CASSDGGQKAFF	NA	NA	TRBV7-9	TRBJ1-1
TGTGCCAGCCCTACCAGCCGGACAGAAAGGATACTAGGCTACGAGCAGTACTTC	CASPTSRTERILGYEQYF	NA	few	TRBV18	TRBJ2-7
TGTGCCAGCAGTTTCGGGGACTGGCAAGAGACCCAGTACTTC	CASSFGDWQETQYF	NA	NA	TRBV12-3/TRBV12-4	TRBJ2-5
TGTGCCATCAGTGTCTTGGTAGCGGGGGCAGATACGCAGTATTTT	CAISVLVAGADTQYF	TRBD2	few	TRBV10-3	TRBJ2-3
TGTGCCAGCAGCCTAGATCCACAGGTCTATGGCTACACCTTC	CASSLDPQVYGYTF	NA	many	TRBV7-2	TRBJ1-2
TGCGCCAGCAGCCCCGCGGAGGGTTACGAGCAGTACTTC	CASSPAEGYEQYF	NA	NA	TRBV4-1	TRBJ2-7
TGTGCCAGCAGCCACCAGGGACCCTACGAGCAGTACTTC	CASSHQGPYEQYF	NA	few	TRBV7-8	TRBJ2-7
TGTGCCAGCAGCAGCGGGGGCTCTAGCACAGATACGCAGTATTTT	CASSSGGSSTDTQYF	TRBD2	many	TRBV7-9	TRBJ2-3
TGTGCCAGCAGTACAGGGGTTAATCAGCCCCAGCATTTT	CASSTGVNQPQHF	TRBD1	NA	TRBV2	TRBJ1-5
TGTGCCAGCAACCTGCCGATTCGGTGGGGTCAGCCCCAGCATTTT	CASNLPIRWGQPQHF	NA	NA	TRBV6-1	TRBJ1-5
TGCGCCAGCAGCCAAGATTCGCTAGCGGGGGGAAACACCGGGGAGCTGTTTTTT	CASSQDSLAGGNTGELFF	TRBD2	NA	TRBV4-1	TRBJ2-2
TGTGCCAGCAGCGCCGGACAGGGGCGAGGCGGCACTGAAGCTTTCTTT	CASSAGQGRGGTEAFF	TRBD1	NA	TRBV7-2	TRBJ1-1
TGCGCCAGCAGCTTACTGGGACAGGGTGTCAATGAGCAGTTCTTC	CASSLLGQGVNEQFF	TRBD1	NA	TRBV5-1	TRBJ2-1
TGTGCCATCAGTGAGGGGGTGATGGGACTAGTTCTGTATTTT	CAISEGVMGLVLYF	TRBD2	once	TRBV10-3	TRBJ2-3
TGTGCCAGCAGCAAATACACCGGGATGAACACTGAAGCTTTCTTT	CASSKYTGMNTEAFF	NA	NA	TRBV7-6	TRBJ1-1
TGCGCCAGCAGCGGCGGGGGCGCAGAGACCCAGTACTTC	CASSGGGAETQYF	NA	NA	TRBV5-1	TRBJ2-5
TGTGCCACCGGACCGCCTCAGCGGGGGTACAATGAGCAGTTCTTC	CATGPPQRGYNEQFF	TRBD2	NA	TRBV10-3	TRBJ2-1
TGCGCCAGCGGAGACAGGAGCACAGATACGCAGTATTTT	CASGDRSTDTQYF	NA	NA	TRBV10-1	TRBJ2-3
TGTGCCAGCAGCCTCGGGCGGGAGCGGAACACCGGGGAGCTGTTTTTT	CASSLGRERNTGELFF	TRBD2	NA	TRBV5-4	TRBJ2-2
TGCGCCAGCAGCCAAGGACAGGCCCCTTATGGCTACACCTTC	CASSQGQAPYGYTF	NA	NA	TRBV4-1	TRBJ1-2
TGCGCCAGCAGCCCCCAGGGGGGGATGAAGGAGCAGTTCTTC	CASSPQGGMKEQFF	NA	NA	TRBV4-3	TRBJ2-1
TGTGCCAGCAGCTTGTCGCGGGGGGGCCGGGAGACCCAGTACTTC	CASSLSRGGRETQYF	TRBD2	NA	TRBV5-6	TRBJ2-5
TGTGCCAGCAGCTCCACCCTGGCTGGGACAGGGGACTACGAGCAGTACTTC	CASSSTLAGTGDYEQYF	TRBD1	few	TRBV7-6	TRBJ2-7
TGTGCCATGGGGAAAGCTAACTATGGCTACACCTTC	CAMGKANYGYTF	NA	few	TRBV7-9	TRBJ1-2
TGTGCCAGCAGCTTGGAATGGGAGGATGAGCAGTTCTTC	CASSLEWEDEQFF	NA	few	TRBV7-2	TRBJ2-1
TGTGCCAGCAGTCGAACGGACTTCAAATACAATGAGCAGTTCTTC	CASSRTDFKYNEQFF	NA	NA	TRBV6-1	TRBJ2-1
TGTGCCAGCAGCCAAGGGGTGTCTCTCGATGAGCAGTTCTTC	CASSQGVSLDEQFF	NA	NA	TRBV14	TRBJ2-1
TGTGCCAGCAGTCCTTTATTTGAGACCCAGTACTTC	CASSPLFETQYF	NA	NA	TRBV2	TRBJ2-5
TGTGCCAGCAGCTTAGCCCGGGGAGGTCCTTTGTCTGGCTACACCTTC	CASSLARGGPLSGYTF	NA	NA	TRBV7-2	TRBJ1-2
TGTGCCAGCCGACTCGGGGCCCAAAACCTATACGAGCAGTACTTC	CASRLGAQNLYEQYF	NA	few	TRBV18	TRBJ2-7
TGTGCCAGCAGCGCGTCTACTAGCGGGGGGCCCGCATCGGATACGCAGTATTTT	CASSASTSGGPASDTQYF	TRBD2	NA	TRBV9	TRBJ2-3
TGCGCCAGCAGCCGGGGCGGGGGTTCGGCCGGGGAGCTGTTTTTT	CASSRGGGSAGELFF	TRBD2	NA	TRBV4-1	TRBJ2-2
TGTGCCAGCAGCCCCGTCCTCCCCAGAATGGAAAAACTGTTTTTT	CASSPVLPRMEKLFF	NA	few	TRBV7-9	TRBJ1-4
TGTACCAGCAGCTCCGCAGGCGACGGATACGAGCAGTACTTC	CTSSSAGDGYEQYF	NA	NA	TRBV7-8	TRBJ2-7
TGCGCCAGCAGCCAACAAAGGACCGCGAACACTGAAGCTTTCTTT	CASSQQRTANTEAFF	NA	NA	TRBV4-1	TRBJ1-1
TGTGCCAGCAGTGAAAGGTCAGTTAATCAGCCCCAGCATTTT	CASSERSVNQPQHF	NA	NA	TRBV6-1	TRBJ1-5
TGTGCCAGCAGTTACGGGCCCACGGGACAGGTGTCCTACGAGCAGTACTTC	CASSYGPTGQVSYEQYF	TRBD1	NA	TRBV6-6	TRBJ2-7
TGTGCTAGTGGTTTGGAGGCGGGCGTGGCGCAGTATTTT	CASGLEAGVAQYF	NA	NA	TRBV12-5	TRBJ2-3
TGTGCCAGCAGTCAAGTCGGACTCTCCACCGGGGAGCTGTTTTTT	CASSQVGLSTGELFF	NA	NA	TRBV12-3/TRBV12-4	TRBJ2-2
TGTGCCAGCAGTTTTGGGCAGGGTTGGACTGAAGCTTTCTTT	CASSFGQGWTEAFF	NA	NA	TRBV12-3/TRBV12-4	TRBJ1-1
TGTGCCAGCAGGTCCGGGTACTATGGCTACACCTTC	CASRSGYYGYTF	NA	NA	TRBV28	TRBJ1-2
TGTGCCAGCAGCTTAAAGGGGGCGGTCGAGCAGTACTTC	CASSLKGAVEQYF	TRBD1	few	TRBV7-9	TRBJ2-7
TGCAGTGCTAGAGATAGTTTGGCTGGACGCCAGAACACTGAAGCTTTCTTT	CSARDSLAGRQNTEAFF	NA	NA	TRBV20-1	TRBJ1-1
TGTGCCAGCAGGTATCTCCGGGAGTCTGACAATGAGCAGTTCTTC	CASRYLRESDNEQFF	NA	few	TRBV7-9	TRBJ2-1